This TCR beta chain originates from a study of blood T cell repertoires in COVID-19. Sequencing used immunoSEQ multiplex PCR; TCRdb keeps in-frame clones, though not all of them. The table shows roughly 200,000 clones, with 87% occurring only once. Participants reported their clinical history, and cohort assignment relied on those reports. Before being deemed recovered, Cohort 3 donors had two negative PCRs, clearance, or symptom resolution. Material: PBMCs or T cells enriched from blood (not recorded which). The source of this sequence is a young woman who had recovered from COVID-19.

CDR3: CASSSGTYNEQFF. The CDR3 nucleotides read TGTGCCAGCAGCTCAGGCACCTACAATGAGCAGTTCTTC. The chain combines TRBV11-3 with TRBJ2-1; D gene unclear. This CDR3 comprises 13 residues. Germline V lookup: CDR1 SGHNT, CDR2 YENEEA. V shed 4 bases and J shed 2 bases, with 6 bases lying between them.